Below are 19 T cell receptor beta chains sequenced from a single sample in a study of cytomegalovirus exposure and HLA in healthy donors. Amplification used 60 Vbeta primers and 13 Jbeta primers. Repertoires were generated with immunoSEQ multiplex PCR, while TCRdb's copy carries only in-frame clones and drops some. Of 110,000 or so clones in the sample, 75% are singletons; the top ten hold just under 3%. Sequenced material: PBMCs. These receptors originate from a woman in her forties in good health and CMV-seropositive.

The sample holds one count of this clone. The rearrangement uses TRBV2 and TRBJ2-1; D may be TRBD2 (6 bases). Germline V gene sequence: CDR1 SNHLY, CDR2 FYNNEI. V was pared by 9 bases and J by 8 bases, with 17 bases between. CDR3 length equals 13 residues. CDR3 protein: CASTSGGNYEQFF. CDR3 DNA: TGTGCCAGTACTTCCGGAGGGAACTATGAGCAGTTCTTC.

The V gene is TRBV5-6, the J gene TRBJ2-7; maybe TRBD2 (5 bases). Trimming stripped 0 bases from V and 5 bases from J, with 6 bases between. CDR3 length equals 12 residues. Germline CDR1 and CDR2: SGHDT and YYEEEE. CDR3 DNA sequence: TGTGCCAGCAGCTTGGCTAGCCACGAGCAGTACTTC. It translates to CASSLASHEQYF.

The genes are TRBV15 and TRBJ1-2, with D possibly TRBD1 on 5 matching bases. Trimming pared 0 bases from V and 2 bases from J, leaving 13 bases between. This CDR3 has 16 residues. Germline CDR1 and CDR2: LNHNV and YYDKDF (reference sequence). CDR3 in DNA: TGTGCCACCAGCAGAGATAGGGAGGGACGGAACTATGGCTACACCTTC. Its translation is CATSRDREGRNYGYTF.

The rearrangement links TRBV19 to TRBJ1-5; 8 bases are shared with TRBD1. The CDR3 has 16 amino acids. Germline V gene lookup returns CDR1 LNHDA and CDR2 SQIVND (reference sequence). After removal of 7 bases from V and 6 bases from J, the junction contained 14 bases not matched to a gene. The CDR3, as DNA: TGTGCCAGTACCCAAACAGGGACAGGTTTAATTCAGCCCCAGCATTTT. As protein: CASTQTGTGLIQPQHF.

This clone showed up just once. The rearrangement links TRBV7-2 to TRBJ1-1; the match to TRBD1 covers 9 bases. CDR3 length: 18 amino acids. The V gene's germline CDR1 is SGHTA and CDR2 FQGNSA. V shed 1 base, J shed 6 bases, and the junction held 15 bases outside the gene matches. The CDR3 DNA sequence: TGTGCCAGCAGCTTAGTCTCGATGCGGGACAGGGTTGACGCTGAAGCTTTCTTT. As protein: CASSLVSMRDRVDAEAFF. Variable domain in full (rest from reference TRBV7-2 and TRBJ1-1): GAGVSQSPSNKVTEKGKDVELRCDPISGHTALYWYRQSLGQGLEFLIYFQGNSAPDKSGLPSDRFSAERTGGSVSTLTIQRTQQEDSAVYLCASSLVSMRDRVDAEAFFGQGTRLTVV.

V gene TRBV7-9 combines with J gene TRBJ2-7, with 7 bases fitting TRBD2. The CDR3 covers 13 residues. V trimming: 5 bases; J trimming: 6 bases; junction bases outside the gene matches: 7. Germline V gene data show CDR1 as SEHNR and CDR2 as FQNEAQ (reference sequence). DNA of the CDR3: TGTGCCAGCAGCGATCCGGGAGGTCTCGAGCAGTACTTC. As protein: CASSDPGGLEQYF.

CDR3 amino acids: CASSLGGTYEQYF. CDR3 in DNA: TGTGCCAGCAGCTTGGGCGGGACCTACGAGCAGTACTTC. The chain employs TRBV7-2 and TRBJ2-7; D possibly corresponds to TRBD2 (6 bases). V was trimmed by 3 bases and J by 2 bases, leaving 8 bases between them. The CDR3 extends over 13 amino acids. Looked up from germline, CDR1 is SGHTA and CDR2 is FQGNSA.

The rearrangement joins TRBV10-3 to TRBJ1-1; TRBD1 agrees at 7 bases. Germline assignment: CDR1 ENHRY and CDR2 SYGVKD. After removal of 4 bases from V and 8 bases from J, the junction contained 13 bases not matched to a gene. CDR3 length: 15 amino acids. Written as DNA, the CDR3 is TGTGCCATCAGTGTCCTAGGGGGCGCGACGGAAGAAGCTTTCTTT. Translating it yields CAISVLGGATEEAFF.

V usage is TRBV7-2 and J usage is TRBJ2-3, with D hard to call. There are 12 residues in the CDR3. Germline V lookup: CDR1 SGHTA, CDR2 FQGNSA. V lost 5 bases to trimming and J lost 2 bases, with 5 bases between them. CDR3 sequence: CASSPVTDTQYF. The CDR3 bases are TGTGCCAGCAGCCCAGTCACAGATACGCAGTATTTT.

V is TRBV4-3 and J is TRBJ1-1; tentatively, D is TRBD1 (6 bases). The germline gives CDR1 LGHNA, CDR2 YSLEER. The V and J ends lost 0 bases and 4 bases respectively, with 12 bases between them. This CDR3 region has 15 residues. CDR3 in amino acids: CASSQEARGFTEAFF. DNA of the CDR3: TGCGCCAGCAGCCAAGAAGCCAGGGGTTTCACTGAAGCTTTCTTT.

This chain uses TRBV4-2 with TRBJ1-1, with 9 bases identical to TRBD1. CDR1 and CDR2 (germline): LGHNA, YNFKEQ. This CDR3 comprises 15 residues. V dropped 4 bases and J dropped 1; count of bases not matched to a gene: 4. CDR3 loop: CASSPETGGNTEAFF. CDR3 bases: TGTGCCAGCAGCCCGGAGACAGGGGGGAACACTGAAGCTTTCTTT.

This clone was detected only a few times. DNA of the CDR3: TGTGCCAGCAGGGTTGGGGGGACGAACACCGGGGAGCTGTTTTTT. It encodes CASRVGGTNTGELFF. V is TRBV6-1 and J is TRBJ2-2; D possibly corresponds to TRBD2 (6 bases). CDR1 and CDR2 (germline): MNHNS, SASEGT. The CDR3 totals 15 residues. V was cut by 6 bases and J by 0 bases, with 11 bases left in between.

This rearrangement joins TRBV6-4 to TRBJ2-7; TRBD1 matches at 7 bases. V shed 2 bases, J shed 3 bases, and the junction held 1 base outside the gene matches. Germline loops: CDR1 MRHNA, CDR2 SNTAGT. The CDR3 contains 13 residues. CDR3 amino acids: CASSDRGRYEQYF. The CDR3 DNA is TGTGCCAGCAGTGACAGGGGGCGCTACGAGCAGTACTTC.

This clone was detected only a few times. This sequence joins TRBV2 and TRBJ2-1, with 9 bases matching TRBD1. Germline loops: CDR1 SNHLY, CDR2 FYNNEI. V was clipped by 5 bases and J by 0 bases; unmatched bases: 5. This CDR3 contains 16 residues. DNA for the CDR3: TGTGCCAGCAGTTCGACAGGGGGATCCTCCTACAATGAGCAGTTCTTC. Amino acids: CASSSTGGSSYNEQFF.

This chain uses TRBV7-2 with TRBJ2-7; 7 nucleotides agree with TRBD2. Germline loops: CDR1 SGHTA, CDR2 FQGNSA. This CDR3 region has 15 residues. The V gene end was trimmed by 5 bases and the J gene end by 3 bases; junction bases not matched to a gene: 10. The CDR3 loop is CASSTTSVDYYEQYF. DNA of the CDR3: TGTGCCAGCAGCACCACTAGCGTCGACTACTACGAGCAGTACTTC. Based on the CDR3 plus reference TRBV7-2 and TRBJ2-7, the full variable domain is GAGVSQSPSNKVTEKGKDVELRCDPISGHTALYWYRQSLGQGLEFLIYFQGNSAPDKSGLPSDRFSAERTGGSVSTLTIQRTQQEDSAVYLCASSTTSVDYYEQYFGPGTRLTVT.

This clone was detected only once. The chain uses TRBV6-5 and TRBJ2-7, with 7 bases matching TRBD1. Germline V lookup: CDR1 MNHEY, CDR2 SVGAGI. The CDR3 is made up of 14 amino acids. V was clipped by 2 bases and J by 1 base; unmatched bases: 2. The CDR3 DNA follows: TGTGCCAGCAGTTACGACAGGGAGTCCTACGAGCAGTACTTC. As protein: CASSYDRESYEQYF.

CDR3 DNA sequence: TGTGCCAGCAGCTTACCCGGGAGTACCTACAATGAGCAGTTCTTC. Protein: CASSLPGSTYNEQFF. The chain is built from TRBV7-8 and TRBJ2-1, with D possibly matching TRBD2 (6 bases). Germline assignment: CDR1 SGHVS and CDR2 FQNEAQ. Trimming cost V 2 bases and J 2 bases, with 10 bases left between them. The CDR3 is made up of 15 amino acids.

This chain links TRBV19 with TRBJ2-7; 8 nucleotides match TRBD2. Germline trimming cut 4 bases from V and 5 bases from J; bases unmatched to any gene: 13. The germline CDR1 and CDR2 sequences are LNHDA and SQIVND (reference sequence). CDR3 length equals 16 residues. The CDR3 DNA follows: TGTGCCAGTAGTAAAGACTCGGCGGGGGGTCCCGACGAGCAGTACTTC. Translation gives CASSKDSAGGPDEQYF.

V gene TRBV19 combines with J gene TRBJ1-2; perhaps TRBD1 as D (5 bases). The CDR3 totals 17 residues. V gave up 0 bases and J gave up 4 bases, with 18 bases separating them. Looked up from germline, CDR1 is LNHDA and CDR2 is SQIVND (reference sequence). The CDR3: CASSIDLSGGRVYGYTF. The CDR3 DNA sequence: TGTGCCAGTAGTATAGATCTATCCGGGGGTCGGGTCTATGGCTACACCTTC.